Listed here is a single TCR beta chain. This clone's antigen is unknown. Base qualities are not at hand, and no much larger clone is one base apart. To estimate absolute template abundance from read counts, synthetic TCR analog templates were spiked into each PCR. TCRbeta CDR3 regions were amplified from genomic DNA with bias-controlled V and J gene primers using the immunoSEQ assay. Rearranged TCRbeta segments were sequenced at approximately 20X coverage. In the original analysis: Clustering was used to correct sequencing errors, and CDR3s were annotated against IMGT to assign V, D and J genes. Only productive TCRbeta rearrangements were used in downstream analyses, excluding out-of-frame or stop-codon sequences. Clonality was computed as one minus Shannon entropy normalized by the log of the number of unique productive sequences. Clones differing between time points or between blood and tumor were identified by Fisher's exact test with Benjamini-Hochberg correction at adjusted p below 0.01. TCRdb obtained this table from immuneACCESS and retained in-frame rearrangements with V and J assigned. These tables miss some clones; where compared with another copy, unresolved V genes account for less than half of the shortfall, and the remainder is unexplained. That table supplies the V and J calls and clone size; D and trimming were determined from the DNA. The sample table holds around 100,000 clones, of which roughly 91% were seen once. The ten top clones hold roughly 2% of the sample.

The sample's time point label, decoded: pretreatment peripheral blood. A total of around 30 patients with locally advanced or metastatic urothelial carcinoma, treated at Memorial Sloan Kettering on a trial protocol, made up the cohort. Peripheral blood mononuclear cells were collected pretreatment and during treatment, with between 1 and 8 total time points obtained per patient. The Qiagen DNeasy Blood extraction kit was used to purify genomic DNA from total PBMCs and tumor samples. PBMCs were collected pretreatment and during treatment, and were isolated and stored as previously described. This sample was taken from a study of PD-L1 blockade in urothelial cancer (dated by TCRdb to the late 2010s). Background for the entire study: Therapy was started around 2014 for all patients, and atezolizumab 1,200 mg was administered intravenously every 3 weeks. About nine tenths of the roughly 29 patients were males with bladder-origin urothelial cancer, and 18 of 29 reported a prior smoking history. Patients had an ECOG performance status of 0 or 1 and had received between 0 and 3 prior chemotherapy regimens. Blood samples were analyzed 3 weeks after the start of treatment (second dose) and 6 weeks after the start of treatment. Blood samples yielded a median of around 150,000 T cells and tens of thousands of unique TCRs, with median clonality roughly 0.082. The study was an exploratory multi-omic analysis of somatic, immune and clinical correlates of response to PD-L1 blockade with atezolizumab in urothelial cancer. Pretreatment tumor samples and matched peripheral blood, collected serially before and after atezolizumab treatment, underwent TCR sequencing. Durable clinical benefit was defined as progression-free survival longer than 6 months, and TCR features were also tested against progression-free and overall survival. In the same patients who had TCR sequencing, pretreatment tumors also underwent whole exome sequencing and RNA sequencing. Durable clinical benefit was achieved by nine patients but not by the remaining 20. Around 29 patients had pretreatment blood TCR-seq, some 25 had at least one posttreatment blood collection, and some 25 had tumor TCR-seq.

Including the terminal cysteine and phenylalanine, the CDR3 comprises 15 residues. The read is trimmed to its CDR3 DNA, 45 bases read in frame from base 1. CDR1 SGHDN and CDR2 FVKESK were looked up in the germline V gene. At the junction V is shortened by 4 bases and J by 1 base; bases outside the gene matches: 4. Study-level results and caveats: Because the sample size was small (n ≈ 28) and many of the analyses were exploratory, the results are meant to be hypothesis-generating. Improved progression-free and overall survival was associated with having pretreatment peripheral blood TCR clonality below the median. At 3 weeks after the start of treatment, tumor-associated TCR clones in peripheral blood had expanded more in patients with durable benefit (n of about 20, p = 0.022).

The TCR comes from a man aged 60-69 years with urothelial cancer. Sequenced here: PBMCs, sampled around atezolizumab (anti-PD-L1) treatment. The V gene is TRBV14 and the J gene is TRBJ2-5; 9 middle bases align to TRBD1. The DNA is TGTGCCAGCAGCCTCGGGACAGGGTCCCAAGAGACCCAGTACTTC. Translated, this is CASSLGTGSQETQYF.